The 29 T cell receptor beta chains in this list originate from one sample, sequenced in a study of monozygotic twins with inflammatory bowel disease. TCRdb reprocessed the 5' RACE reads and keeps a single row for each CDR3 protein, giving no DNA. Its table records approximately 100,000 distinct CDR3 sequences. Sequencing was carried out using blood. Source of these receptors: a human donor with ulcerative colitis or Crohn's disease, or a healthy co-twin of an affected twin (not recorded which).

The chain employs TRBV28 and TRBJ1-2. The CDR3 totals 14 residues. Germline CDR1 and CDR2: MDHEN and SYDVKM. The CDR3 region is CASSFKPTNYGYTF.

This rearrangement joins TRBV20-1 to TRBJ1-6. Germline lookup yields CDR1 DFQATT and CDR2 SNEGSKA (reference sequence). The CDR3 length is 13 residues. The CDR3 sequence: CSARRDRNSPLHF.

The rearrangement uses TRBV5-1 and TRBJ2-7; absent DNA, TCRdb's TRBD2 call cannot be checked. This CDR3 is built from 15 residues. Germline CDR1 reads SGHRS; CDR2 reads YFSETQ. The CDR3 reads CASSLFAGVGYEQYF.

V and J are TRBV5-6 and TRBJ2-1. Germline lookup yields CDR1 SGHDT and CDR2 YYEEEE. The CDR3 is 15 amino acids. Here the CDR3 reads CASSLGFTSYNEQFF.

The chain has TRBV18 and TRBJ1-4; the TCRdb D gene call, TRBD1, has no DNA to confirm it. There are 16 residues in the CDR3. Germline loops: CDR1 KGHSH, CDR2 LQKENI. CDR3 protein: CASSLLEMGRNEKLFF.

The genes are TRBV2 and TRBJ2-3. Germline lookup yields CDR1 SNHLY and CDR2 FYNNEI. The CDR3 has 18 amino acids. The CDR3: CASSEERSGWGNTDTQYF.

V usage is TRBV5-1 and J usage is TRBJ2-7; checking the TCRdb D call of TRBD1 is not possible without DNA. The CDR3 runs to 14 residues. CDR1 and CDR2 from the germline V gene are SGHRS and YFSETQ. CDR3 sequence: CASSRTVTFLEQYF.

The chain uses TRBV4-3 and TRBJ2-3; the TRBD2 assignment by TCRdb is unverifiable without DNA. Per germline, CDR1 LGHNA and CDR2 YSLEER. CDR3 length equals 16 residues. This CDR3 is CASSQGTSGSPDTQYF.

The chain recombines TRBV24-1 with TRBJ1-1; there is no DNA to check the TCRdb D call of TRBD1. The CDR3 has 15 residues. Germline CDR1 reads KGHDR; CDR2 reads SFDVKD. CDR3 sequence: CATSPGGSVNTEAFF.

This chain uses TRBV3-1 with TRBJ1-4; with no DNA, the TCRdb D assignment of TRBD1 cannot be verified. Per the germline V gene, CDR1 is LGHDT and CDR2 is YNNKEL (reference sequence). The CDR3 has 14 residues. CDR3 loop: CASSQGTGNEKLFF.

The rearrangement links TRBV28 to TRBJ2-7; TCRdb picks TRBD1, but there is no DNA to check that call. This CDR3 comprises 13 residues. Germline CDR1 MDHEN, CDR2 SYDVKM. CDR3 in amino acids: CASSWDPSYEQYF.

The CDR3 reads CASSLLERPLYGYTF. The chain joins TRBV5-6 to TRBJ1-2. In germline, CDR1 is SGHDT, CDR2 YYEEEE. The CDR3 totals 15 residues.

V and J are TRBV27 and TRBJ2-7. The CDR3 extends over 13 amino acids. From germline, CDR1 is MNHEY and CDR2 SMNVEV (reference sequence). This CDR3 is CASSLSNSYEQYF.

This chain joins TRBV6-2 or TRBV6-3 and TRBJ2-2; lacking DNA, the TRBD1 call made by TCRdb goes unchecked. The CDR3 consists of 19 residues. CDR1 is MNHEY and CDR2 is SVGEGT in the germline V gene. CDR3 in amino acids: CASSYSIGQGARMSGELFF.

The chain joins TRBV12-3 or TRBV12-4 to TRBJ1-2; TCRdb selects TRBD1, and the lack of DNA leaves this call unchecked. The CDR3 sequence is 13 residues long. CDR3 residues: CASSYSGGEGYTF.

CDR3 residues: CSADRQAQPYEQYF. The chain joins TRBV20-1 to TRBJ2-7; the TRBD1 assignment by TCRdb is unverifiable without DNA. The CDR3 covers 14 residues. Germline-derived CDR1 and CDR2 are DFQATT and SNEGSKA (reference sequence).

This chain joins TRBV7-9 and TRBJ2-1; TCRdb reports TRBD1, a call that lacks DNA to check it against. The length of the CDR3 is 13 residues. Germline V gene data show CDR1 as SEHNR and CDR2 as FQNEAQ (reference sequence). The CDR3 loop reads CASSLAFRAEQFF.

This chain uses TRBV5-1 with TRBJ2-3. The germline V gene has CDR1 SGHRS and CDR2 YFSETQ. The CDR3 covers 13 residues. CDR3 protein: CASSLARGDTQYF.

This chain links TRBV15 with TRBJ2-5; the D call of TRBD1 rests on TCRdb alone, since no DNA is present to check it. The CDR3 has 14 residues. The germline V gene has CDR1 LNHNV and CDR2 YYDKDF (reference sequence). This CDR3 reads CATSRADRAETQYF.

The rearrangement links TRBV24-1 to TRBJ2-7; as DNA is missing, the TRBD1 call by TCRdb cannot be tested. This CDR3 has 15 amino acids. Per germline, CDR1 KGHDR and CDR2 SFDVKD. The CDR3 spells CATSDPREGAREQYF.

The genes are TRBV6-5 and TRBJ2-7; the D call of TRBD1 rests on TCRdb alone, since no DNA is present to check it. Germline V gene lookup returns CDR1 MNHEY and CDR2 SVGAGI. The CDR3 length is 13 residues. Here the CDR3 reads CASNSLPNGEQYF.

This sequence joins TRBV10-3 and TRBJ1-3. CDR3 length: 15 residues. The V gene's germline CDR1 is ENHRY and CDR2 SYGVKD. This CDR3 is CAISFSGQTVDTIYF.

The chain couples TRBV7-9 to TRBJ2-1; checking the TCRdb D call of TRBD2 is not possible without DNA. The germline gives CDR1 SEHNR, CDR2 FQNEAQ (reference sequence). This CDR3 is built from 15 residues. The CDR3 region is CASSLALAEINEQFF.

The chain uses TRBV7-9 and TRBJ2-3; the D call of TRBD1 rests on TCRdb alone, since no DNA is present to check it. Germline assignment: CDR1 SEHNR and CDR2 FQNEAQ (reference sequence). The CDR3 is 16 amino acids. The CDR3 loop reads CASSQRGDRRTDTQYF.

The J gene is TRBJ2-7, the V gene TRBV7-8; the D gene TCRdb calls, TRBD1, cannot be checked with no DNA. The CDR3 has 15 residues. Per germline, CDR1 SGHVS and CDR2 FQNEAQ. The CDR3 sequence: CASSGWDRGSYEQYF.

The chain employs TRBV4-3 and TRBJ2-5; TCRdb proposes TRBD1, but this gene call is untestable without DNA. CDR3 length equals 14 residues. Per germline, CDR1 LGHNA and CDR2 YSLEER. CDR3 region: CASSKTNREETQYF.

The rearrangement links TRBV27 to TRBJ1-4. The CDR3 extends over 16 amino acids. Germline assignment: CDR1 MNHEY and CDR2 SMNVEV (reference sequence). CDR3 protein: CASSRAHRRGDEKLFF. The complete variable domain, with remaining parts taken from reference TRBV27 and TRBJ1-4, reads EAQVTQNPRYLITVTGKKLTVTCSQNMNHEYMSWYRQDPGLGLRQIYYSMNVEVTDKGDVPEGYKVSRKEKRNFPLILESPSPNQTSLYFCASSRAHRRGDEKLFFGSGTQLSVL.

V and J are TRBV20-1 and TRBJ1-2. Germline loops: CDR1 DFQATT, CDR2 SNEGSKA (reference sequence). This CDR3 has 11 residues. CDR3 sequence: CSAKDGYGYTF.

The chain couples TRBV12-3 or TRBV12-4 to TRBJ2-2; the TRBD1 assignment by TCRdb is unverifiable without DNA. This CDR3 contains 13 residues. The CDR3 sequence: CASSKGGTGELFF.